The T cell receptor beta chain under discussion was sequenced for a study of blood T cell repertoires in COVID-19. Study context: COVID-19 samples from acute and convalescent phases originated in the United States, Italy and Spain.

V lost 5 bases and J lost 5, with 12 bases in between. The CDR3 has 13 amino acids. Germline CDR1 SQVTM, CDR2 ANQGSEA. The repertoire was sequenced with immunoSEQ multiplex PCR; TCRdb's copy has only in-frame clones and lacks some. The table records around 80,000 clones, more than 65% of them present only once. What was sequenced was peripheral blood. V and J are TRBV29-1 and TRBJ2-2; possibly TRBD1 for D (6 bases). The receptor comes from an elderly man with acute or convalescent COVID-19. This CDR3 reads CSVKSTGTGELFF. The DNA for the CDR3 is TGCAGCGTTAAATCAACAGGGACCGGGGAGCTGTTTTTT.